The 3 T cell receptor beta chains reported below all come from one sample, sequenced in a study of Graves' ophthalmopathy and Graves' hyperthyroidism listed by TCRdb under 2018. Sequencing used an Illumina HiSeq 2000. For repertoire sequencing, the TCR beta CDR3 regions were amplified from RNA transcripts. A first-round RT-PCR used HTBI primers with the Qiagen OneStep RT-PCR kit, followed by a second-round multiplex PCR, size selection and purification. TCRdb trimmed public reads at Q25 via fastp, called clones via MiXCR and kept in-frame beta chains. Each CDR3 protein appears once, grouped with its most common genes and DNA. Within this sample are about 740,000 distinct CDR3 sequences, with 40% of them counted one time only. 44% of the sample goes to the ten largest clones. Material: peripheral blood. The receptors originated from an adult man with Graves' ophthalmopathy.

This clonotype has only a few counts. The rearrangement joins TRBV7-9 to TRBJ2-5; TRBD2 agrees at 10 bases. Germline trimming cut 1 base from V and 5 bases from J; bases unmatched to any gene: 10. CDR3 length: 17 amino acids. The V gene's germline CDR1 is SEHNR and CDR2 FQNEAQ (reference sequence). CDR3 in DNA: TGTGCCAGCAGCTTAGTCCCCAGCGGGGGGGCATGGGAGACCCAGTACTTC. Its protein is CASSLVPSGGAWETQYF. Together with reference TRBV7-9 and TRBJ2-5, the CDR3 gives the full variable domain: DTGVSQNPRHKITKRGQNVTFRCDPISEHNRLYWYRQTLGQGPEFLTYFQNEAQLEKSRLLSDRFSAERPKGSFSTLEIQRTEQGDSAMYLCASSLVPSGGAWETQYFGPGTRLLVL.

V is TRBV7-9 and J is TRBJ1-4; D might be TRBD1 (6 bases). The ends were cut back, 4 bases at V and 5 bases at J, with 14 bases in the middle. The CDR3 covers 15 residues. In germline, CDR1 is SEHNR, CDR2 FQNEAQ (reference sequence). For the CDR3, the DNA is TGTGCCAGCAGCTCCCTACAGGGCCCGAATGAAAAACTGTTTTTT. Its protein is CASSSLQGPNEKLFF.

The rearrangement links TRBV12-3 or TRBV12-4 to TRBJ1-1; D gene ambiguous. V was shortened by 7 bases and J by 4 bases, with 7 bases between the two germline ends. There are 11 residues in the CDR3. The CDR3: CASMDVTEAFF. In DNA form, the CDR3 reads TGTGCCAGCATGGATGTCACTGAAGCTTTCTTT.